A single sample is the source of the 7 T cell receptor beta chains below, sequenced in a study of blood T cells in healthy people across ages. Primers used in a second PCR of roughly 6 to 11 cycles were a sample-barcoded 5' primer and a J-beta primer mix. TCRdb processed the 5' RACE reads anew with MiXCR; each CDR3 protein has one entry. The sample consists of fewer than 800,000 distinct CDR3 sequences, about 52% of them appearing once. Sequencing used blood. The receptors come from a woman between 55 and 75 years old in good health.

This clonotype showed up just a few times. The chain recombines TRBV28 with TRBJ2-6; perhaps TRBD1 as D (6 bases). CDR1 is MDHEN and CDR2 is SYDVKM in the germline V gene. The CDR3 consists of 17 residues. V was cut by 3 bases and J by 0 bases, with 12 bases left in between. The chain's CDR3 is CASSLGTLNSGANVLTF. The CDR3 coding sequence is TGTGCCAGCAGTTTGGGGACACTAAACTCTGGGGCCAACGTCCTGACTTTC.

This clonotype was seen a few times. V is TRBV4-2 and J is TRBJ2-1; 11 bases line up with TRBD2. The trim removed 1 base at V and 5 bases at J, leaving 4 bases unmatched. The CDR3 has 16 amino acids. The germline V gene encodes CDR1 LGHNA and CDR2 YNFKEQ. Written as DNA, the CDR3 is TGTGCCAGCAGCCAAGCGACTAGCGGGATTAACAATGAGCAGTTCTTC. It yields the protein CASSQATSGINNEQFF.

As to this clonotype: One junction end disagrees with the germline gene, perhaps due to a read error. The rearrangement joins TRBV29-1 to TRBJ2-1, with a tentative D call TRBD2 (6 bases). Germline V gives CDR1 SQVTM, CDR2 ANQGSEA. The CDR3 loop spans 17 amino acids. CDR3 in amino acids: CGVEDPNGSALYNEQFF. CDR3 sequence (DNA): TGCGGCGTTGAAGATCCTAACGGGAGCGCCCTCTACAATGAGCAGTTCTTC.

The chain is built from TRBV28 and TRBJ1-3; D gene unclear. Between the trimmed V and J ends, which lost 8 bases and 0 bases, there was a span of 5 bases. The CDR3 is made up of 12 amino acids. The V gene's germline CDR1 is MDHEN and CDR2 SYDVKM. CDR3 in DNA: TGTGCCAGCGCCAGCTCTGGAAACACCATATATTTT. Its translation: CASASSGNTIYF.

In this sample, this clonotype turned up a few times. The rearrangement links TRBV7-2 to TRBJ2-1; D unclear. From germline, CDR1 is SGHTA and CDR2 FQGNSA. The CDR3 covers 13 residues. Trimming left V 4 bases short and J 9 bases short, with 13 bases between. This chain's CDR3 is CASSWVTSPEQFF. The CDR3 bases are TGTGCCAGCAGCTGGGTGACCTCCCCTGAGCAGTTCTTC.

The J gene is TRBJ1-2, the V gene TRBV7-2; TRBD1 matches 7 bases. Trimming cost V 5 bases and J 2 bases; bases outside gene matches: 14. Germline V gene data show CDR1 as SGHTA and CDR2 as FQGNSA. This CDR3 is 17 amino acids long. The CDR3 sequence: CASSPGGTERTNYGYTF. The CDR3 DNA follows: TGTGCCAGCAGCCCGGGGGGGACAGAAAGGACCAACTATGGCTACACCTTC. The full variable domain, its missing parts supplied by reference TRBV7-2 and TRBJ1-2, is GAGVSQSPSNKVTEKGKDVELRCDPISGHTALYWYRQSLGQGLEFLIYFQGNSAPDKSGLPSDRFSAERTGGSVSTLTIQRTQQEDSAVYLCASSPGGTERTNYGYTFGSGTRLTVV.

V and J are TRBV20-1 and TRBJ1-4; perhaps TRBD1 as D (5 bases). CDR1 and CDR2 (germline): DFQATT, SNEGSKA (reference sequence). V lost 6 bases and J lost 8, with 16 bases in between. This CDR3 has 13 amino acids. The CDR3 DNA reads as TGCAGTGCCCGGCAGGGAATAGGAGAAAAACTGTTTTTT. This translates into CSARQGIGEKLFF.